The next 20 T cell receptor beta chains were all read from a single sample in a study of T-cell reconstitution after alpha-beta-depleted transplantation in children. During its preparation, the TCRbeta library received unique molecular identifiers. TCRdb recomputed calls from the PCR reads with MiXCR, one row per CDR3 protein. The sample records roughly 250,000 distinct CDR3 sequences, roughly 8.2% being singletons. Sample: PBMCs, mostly from graft donor cells, taken 180 days after TCRalphabeta/CD19-depleted stem cell transplant. The source of these receptors is a male patient between 5 and 17 years old who had a stem cell transplant for acute lymphoblastic leukemia, so the T cells may come from the graft donor.

This clonotype appeared many times. This chain uses TRBV6-2 or TRBV6-3 with TRBJ1-5, with 7 bases matching TRBD1. The V and J ends lost 6 bases and 4 bases, in that order; junction bases with no gene match: 9. Per the germline V gene, CDR1 is MNHEY and CDR2 is SVGEGT. The CDR3 runs 15 residues. The CDR3 DNA sequence: TGTGCCAGCAGCTTCTCTCAGGGGGAAAATCAGCCCCAGCATTTT. This gives the protein CASSFSQGENQPQHF.

This rearrangement joins TRBV18 to TRBJ1-6; tentatively, D is TRBD1 (5 bases). V lost 8 bases and J 10 bases, leaving 30 bases between the germline ends. Germline V gene lookup returns CDR1 KGHSH and CDR2 LQKENI. This CDR3 comprises 18 residues. The chain's CDR3 is CASTPRQTSPGVASPLHF. CDR3 DNA: TGTGCCAGCACCCCCCGACAGACATCCCCTGGCGTGGCGTCACCCCTCCACTTT. Combining the CDR3 with reference TRBV18 and TRBJ1-6 gives the whole variable domain NAGVMQNPRHLVRRRGQEARLRCSPMKGHSHVYWYRQLPEEGLKFMVYLQKENIIDESGMPKERFSAEFPKEGPSILRIQQVVRGDSAAYFCASTPRQTSPGVASPLHFGNGTRLTVT.

This clonotype has a count of ten or more. The chain has TRBV6-2 or TRBV6-3 and TRBJ2-3, with 7 bases aligning to TRBD1. V shed 7 bases, J shed 1 base, and the junction held 2 bases outside the gene matches. The CDR3 has 13 residues. Per germline, CDR1 MNHEY and CDR2 SVGEGT. CDR3 loop: CASNQGGTDTQYF. CDR3 nucleotide sequence: TGTGCCAGCAATCAGGGGGGCACAGATACGCAGTATTTT.

This clonotype was counted at least ten times. The chain combines TRBV3-1 with TRBJ1-1; no definite D call. This CDR3 is 11 amino acids long. V gave up 0 bases and J gave up 8 bases, with 4 bases separating them. From germline, CDR1 is LGHDT and CDR2 YNNKEL (reference sequence). The CDR3 sequence is CASSQDREAFF. CDR3 sequence (DNA): TGTGCCAGCAGCCAAGACAGGGAAGCTTTCTTT.

Ten or more counts support this clonotype. V gene TRBV11-2 combines with J gene TRBJ1-3, with D possibly being TRBD1 (5 bases). Germline CDR1 and CDR2: SGHAT and FQNNGV. V was shortened by 4 bases and J by 4 bases, with 11 bases between the two germline ends. The CDR3 spans 14 residues. The CDR3 spells CASSSSGLGNTIYF. As DNA, the CDR3 is TGTGCCAGCAGCTCCTCAGGGCTGGGAAACACCATATATTTT.

This clonotype was seen at least ten times. The chain combines TRBV5-4 with TRBJ2-3, with TRBD2 identical over 10 bases. Trimming cost V 5 bases and J 3 bases; bases outside gene matches: 9. This CDR3 has 16 residues. From germline, CDR1 is SGHNT and CDR2 YYREEE (reference sequence). The CDR3 nucleotides are TGTGCCAGCAGACCCCAGCGGGGGGGACCAACAGATACGCAGTATTTT. Translating it yields CASRPQRGGPTDTQYF. The variable domain in full, with the rest retrieved from reference TRBV5-4 and TRBJ2-3, is ETGVTQSPTHLIKTRGQQVTLRCSSQSGHNTVSWYQQALGQGPQFIFQYYREEENGRGNFPPRFSGLQFPNYSSELNVNALELDDSALYLCASRPQRGGPTDTQYFGPGTRLTVL.

This clonotype was seen many times. The genes are TRBV12-5 and TRBJ2-7, with D uncertain. Per germline, CDR1 LGHNT and CDR2 FRNRAP. V was shortened by 5 bases and J by 2 bases, with 4 bases between the two germline ends. The CDR3 consists of 11 residues. Here the CDR3 reads CASGQTYEQYF. In DNA, the CDR3 is TGTGCTAGTGGTCAAACCTACGAGCAGTACTTC.

The count of this clonotype is one. This may be a read error: a much more frequent sequence differs by one nucleotide. This chain uses TRBV5-1 with TRBJ2-7, with 7 nucleotides matching TRBD2. The CDR3 has 15 residues. Losses at the gene ends were 0 bases for V and 0 bases for J; bases not matched to a gene: 3. Germline lookup yields CDR1 SGHRS and CDR2 YFSETQ. DNA for the CDR3: TGCGCCAGCAGCTTGGTTCGGGGGGTCTCCTACGAGCAGTACTTC. It codes for CASSLVRGVSYEQYF.

This clonotype was counted many times. The V and J genes are TRBV4-3 and TRBJ1-2; 7 bases agree with TRBD1. Germline V CDR1 and CDR2: LGHNA, YSLEER. There are 15 residues in the CDR3. V trimming: 0 bases; J trimming: 4 bases; junction bases outside the gene matches: 5. CDR3 in amino acids: CASSQDGAGGYGYTF. The CDR3 DNA sequence: TGCGCCAGCAGCCAAGATGGGGCAGGGGGCTATGGCTACACCTTC.

Ten or more counts support this clonotype. This CDR3 reads CASSWGTGNGYTF. For the CDR3, the DNA is TGTGCCAGCAGCTGGGGGACAGGGAATGGCTACACCTTC. V is TRBV7-9 and J is TRBJ1-2; 9 nucleotides agree with TRBD1. Per the germline V gene, CDR1 is SEHNR and CDR2 is FQNEAQ (reference sequence). The V segment lost 4 bases and the J segment 6 bases; nucleotides outside the gene matches: 3. This CDR3 comprises 13 residues.

This clonotype was detected many times. The chain joins TRBV9 to TRBJ2-1, with a tentative D call TRBD2 (6 bases). The V gene's germline CDR1 is SGDLS and CDR2 YYNGEE. The CDR3 length is 15 residues. Trimming took off 0 bases at V and 2 bases at J, with 9 bases between the two ends. The CDR3 protein is CASSVAGETYNEQFF. CDR3 coding DNA: TGTGCCAGCAGCGTAGCGGGAGAGACCTACAATGAGCAGTTCTTC.

This clonotype was counted ten times or more. The chain uses TRBV3-1 and TRBJ2-3; D possibly uses TRBD1 or TRBD2 (5 bases each). This CDR3 is 15 amino acids long. V lost 1 base, J lost 4 bases, and 12 bases lay in between. The V gene's germline CDR1 is LGHDT and CDR2 YNNKEL (reference sequence). The CDR3 sequence is CASSQVRGLADTQYF. CDR3 DNA: TGTGCCAGCAGCCAAGTTCGGGGCCTTGCAGATACGCAGTATTTT.

This clonotype was counted many times. The chain has TRBV6-5 and TRBJ2-7; weak D call: TRBD1 (5 bases). Trimming shortened V by 0 bases and J by 3 bases, and 21 bases separated the two germline ends. Germline loops: CDR1 MNHEY, CDR2 SVGAGI. The CDR3 runs 18 residues. Written as DNA, the CDR3 is TGTGCCAGCAGTTACTCGAGTATGATAAGGGGCGCCATCTACGAGCAGTACTTC. It codes for CASSYSSMIRGAIYEQYF.

This clonotype was counted a single time. V gene TRBV20-1 combines with J gene TRBJ2-7; a weak D match, TRBD1 (5 bases). The V and J ends lost 3 bases and 0 bases respectively, with 12 bases between them. The germline CDR1 and CDR2 sequences are DFQATT and SNEGSKA (reference sequence). The CDR3 length is 14 residues. The CDR3 region has the DNA TGCAGTGCTAGGACAGTGTCCGGCTCCTACGAGCAGTACTTC. Its protein product is CSARTVSGSYEQYF.

This clonotype was seen many times. This chain joins TRBV7-8 and TRBJ2-3; no clear D gene. In germline, CDR1 is SGHVS, CDR2 FQNEAQ. This CDR3 is 15 amino acids long. V was clipped by 0 bases and J by 2 bases, with 9 bases between them. DNA for the CDR3: TGTGCCAGCAGCTTAGCGTTACTCGTCACAGATACGCAGTATTTT. Amino acid sequence: CASSLALLVTDTQYF.

This clonotype was picked up many times. The rearrangement joins TRBV4-1 to TRBJ2-7; the match to TRBD1 covers 8 bases. There are 13 residues in the CDR3. Unmatched junction bases numbered 4, after V lost 3 bases and J lost 6 bases. The germline gives CDR1 MGHRA, CDR2 YSYEKL. CDR3 region: CASSHSDRVEQYF. The CDR3 bases are TGCGCCAGCAGCCACTCGGACAGGGTCGAGCAGTACTTC.

Ten or more counts support this clonotype. This chain links TRBV7-3 with TRBJ2-7, with 10 bases aligning to TRBD1. V was clipped by 6 bases and J by 5 bases; unmatched bases: 4. In germline, CDR1 is SGHTA, CDR2 FQGTGA. CDR3 size: 13 residues. The CDR3 loop reads CASRETGGHEQYF. CDR3 coding DNA: TGTGCCAGCAGAGAGACAGGGGGCCACGAGCAGTACTTC.

This clonotype was seen repeatedly, ten times or more. The chain combines TRBV5-1 with TRBJ1-5; maybe TRBD1 (5 bases). CDR1 SGHRS and CDR2 YFSETQ come from the germline V gene. CDR3 length equals 13 residues. The ends were cut back, 6 bases at V and 7 bases at J, with 14 bases in the middle. The CDR3 DNA sequence: TGCGCCAGCACCTGGGGGGAAGGACAGCCCCAGCATTTT. It is translated as CASTWGEGQPQHF.

This clonotype was observed many times. CDR3 nucleotides: TGCGCCAGCAGCCCGGAGGACAGACCAAACATTCAGTACTTC. Translation: CASSPEDRPNIQYF. The rearrangement joins TRBV4-3 to TRBJ2-4; perhaps TRBD1 as D (6 bases). Trimming took 4 bases from V and 6 from J, leaving 13 bases between them. There are 14 residues in the CDR3. CDR1 LGHNA and CDR2 YSLEER come from the germline V gene.

This clonotype was counted at least ten times. The chain uses TRBV20-1 and TRBJ2-4; 7 bases map to TRBD1. The CDR3 has 15 amino acids. Germline trimming cut 6 bases from V and 0 bases from J; bases unmatched to any gene: 8. Germline values: CDR1 DFQATT, CDR2 SNEGSKA (reference sequence). CDR3 sequence: CSAAPGQLAKNIQYF. The DNA of the CDR3 is TGCAGTGCAGCCCCGGGACAGCTAGCCAAAAACATTCAGTACTTC.